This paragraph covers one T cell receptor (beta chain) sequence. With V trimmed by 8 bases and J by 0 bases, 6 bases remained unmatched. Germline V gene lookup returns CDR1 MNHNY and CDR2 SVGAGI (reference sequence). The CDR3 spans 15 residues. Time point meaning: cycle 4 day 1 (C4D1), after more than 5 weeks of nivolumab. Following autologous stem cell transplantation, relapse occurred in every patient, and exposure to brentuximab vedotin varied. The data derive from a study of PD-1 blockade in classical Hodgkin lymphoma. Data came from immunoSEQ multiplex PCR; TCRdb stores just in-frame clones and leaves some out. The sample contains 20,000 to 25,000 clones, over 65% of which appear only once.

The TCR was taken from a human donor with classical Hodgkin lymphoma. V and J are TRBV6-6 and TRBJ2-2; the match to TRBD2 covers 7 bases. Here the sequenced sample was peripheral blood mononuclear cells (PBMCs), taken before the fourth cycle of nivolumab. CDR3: CASVMRGTNTGELFF. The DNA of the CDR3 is TGTGCCAGCGTGATGCGGGGGACGAACACCGGGGAGCTGTTTTTT.